The sequence of this TCR beta chain was determined in a study of early T cells in non-severe SARS-CoV-2 infection. The CDR3 is made up of 13 amino acids. CDR1 and CDR2 from the germline V gene are SEHNR and FQNEAQ (reference sequence). The V end lost 1 base, the J end lost 4 bases, and 7 bases lay between the germline ends. MiXCR, run by TCRdb on the 5' RACE reads, gives a single entry per CDR3 protein. The table has tens of thousands of distinct CDR3 sequences, around 10% seen once. For this clonotype: The antigen remains unidentified.

The study, taken as a whole, reports: A preference for anti-spike CD8 responses marked VDJdb matching, which missed private and CD4 specificities.

This sample comprised whole blood, obtained at baseline. The chain employs TRBV7-9 and TRBJ1-2; no definite D call. The receptor comes from an adult who was a healthcare worker with PCR-confirmed SARS-CoV-2 infection or an uninfected control (not recorded which). This chain's CDR3 is CASSLGSSYGYTF. In DNA form, the CDR3 reads TGTGCCAGCAGCTTAGGTTCCAGCTATGGCTACACCTTC.